This TCR beta chain derives from a study of cytomegalovirus exposure and HLA in healthy donors. V was clipped by 7 bases and J by 2 bases, with 21 bases between them. Germline values: CDR1 SGHAT, CDR2 FQNNGV. CDR3 size: 16 residues. The protocol was immunoSEQ multiplex PCR, while the TCRdb copy is restricted to in-frame clones and leaves out a portion. Of approximately 50,000 clones in the sample, about 88% were seen once. The TCR sequence derives from a woman in her thirties in good health and CMV-seronegative. The chain uses TRBV11-2 and TRBJ2-7; D ambiguous. The sequenced sample was PBMCs. CDR3 in DNA: TGTGCCAGCAACCCACTCCCCCTGCAGACACCCTACGAGCAGTACTTC. Translating gives CASNPLPLQTPYEQYF.